This entry concerns a single T cell receptor beta chain. The CDR3 runs 13 residues. The germline V gene has CDR1 LNHDA and CDR2 SQIVND (reference sequence). Trimming left V 1 base short and J 6 bases short, with 7 bases between. This record comes from a study of Ad26.COV2.S vaccination and SARS-CoV-2 variants. Whole-study context: Vaccine-arm donor from the placebo-controlled COV1001 Ad26.COV2.S trial. In the study, Ad26.COV2.S was injected intramuscularly once, or twice 56 days apart.

Treatment noted: roughly 20 received Ad26.COV2.S at low or high dose, single or two shots; about 5 received placebo; per-sample allocation not given. All samples were drawn on day 63, counting from the first vaccine or placebo injection. TCRdb's copy holds only in-frame clones and misses some; the assay was immunoSEQ multiplex PCR. The repertoire holds hundreds of thousands of clones, with more than 70% as singletons. The starting material was peripheral blood, obtained in a trial of Ad26.COV2.S vaccine versus placebo. The chain has TRBV19 and TRBJ1-5, with D unclear. This receptor was obtained from a person aged 18-60 years who received the Ad26.COV2.S COVID-19 vaccine or a placebo. The CDR3 sequence: CASSIAPSQPQHF. CDR3 nucleotides: TGTGCCAGTAGTATAGCCCCTTCTCAGCCCCAGCATTTT. The variable domain in full, completed from reference TRBV19 and TRBJ1-5, reads DGGITQSPKYLFRKEGQNVTLSCEQNLNHDAMYWYRQDPGQGLRLIYYSQIVNDFQKGDIAEGYSVSREKKESFPLTVTSAQKNPTAFYLCASSIAPSQPQHFGDGTRLSIL.